Each of the 14 T cell receptor beta chains below was sequenced from the same sample in a study of blood T cell repertoires in COVID-19 (dated by TCRdb to the early 2020s). The library was prepared using the immunoSEQ multiplex PCR assay. In TCRdb, the immuneACCESS table is reduced to in-frame sequences with V and J assigned. These tables do not hold every clone; where another copy was compared, an unresolved V gene accounts for under half, and the others remain unexplained. The sample table records about 36,000 clones; around 87% of these occur just once. Clones ranked in the top ten supply around 21% of the sample. The sample consisted of peripheral blood. Receptor source: a man aged 60-69 years with acute or convalescent COVID-19.

The V call is TRBV25-1, the J call TRBJ1-1; D is possibly TRBD1 (5 bases). The CDR3 sequence is 16 residues long. The ends were cut back, 0 bases at V and 1 base at J, with 12 bases in the middle. The germline CDR1 and CDR2 sequences are MGHDK and SYGVNS. The CDR3 loop reads CASSEYDRSRNTEAFF. The CDR3 bases are TGTGCCAGCAGTGAATATGACAGATCTCGGAACACTGAAGCTTTCTTT.

In DNA form, the CDR3 reads TGTGCCAGCAGCTTGGGGACAGGGGGCCCGAACGAGCAGTACTTC. This codes for CASSLGTGGPNEQYF. The V and J genes are TRBV5-4 and TRBJ2-7, with 11 bases lining up with TRBD1. V lost 0 bases and J lost 5; bases outside the gene matches: 4. This CDR3 is built from 15 residues. Per the germline V gene, CDR1 is SGHNT and CDR2 is YYREEE (reference sequence).

The genes are TRBV19 and TRBJ2-1; D gene uncertain. The germline V and J ends were trimmed by 1 base and 3 bases, with 7 bases remaining between them. Per the germline V gene, CDR1 is LNHDA and CDR2 is SQIVND (reference sequence). The CDR3 contains 14 residues. CDR3 DNA: TGTGCCAGTAGTATAGGTCCCGGCTACAATGAGCAGTTCTTC. It encodes CASSIGPGYNEQFF.

The chain is built from TRBV6-5 and TRBJ1-5, with D uncertain. Per the germline V gene, CDR1 is MNHEY and CDR2 is SVGAGI. The CDR3 runs to 15 residues. Between the trimmed V and J ends, which lost 0 bases and 2 bases, there was a span of 8 bases. This chain's CDR3 is CASSYSSVGNQPQHF. CDR3 in DNA: TGTGCCAGCAGTTACTCGAGTGTGGGCAATCAGCCCCAGCATTTT.

The chain has TRBV19 and TRBJ2-7, with TRBD2 matching over 7 bases. The CDR3 totals 16 residues. Germline V gene data show CDR1 as LNHDA and CDR2 as SQIVND (reference sequence). Trimming removed 3 bases from V and 4 bases from J; junction bases left unmatched: 12. The CDR3 is CASSIRGGGSWYEQYV. Here the CDR3 DNA reads TGTGCCAGTAGTATTAGGGGTGGCGGGAGTTGGTACGAGCAGTACGTC.

This chain links TRBV5-4 with TRBJ2-1; D gene uncertain. The length of the CDR3 is 13 residues. From germline, CDR1 is SGHNT and CDR2 YYREEE (reference sequence). Between the trimmed V and J ends, which lost 2 bases and 5 bases, there was a span of 8 bases. CDR3 in DNA: TGTGCCAGCAGCTTTACTGCTAACAATGAGCAGTTCTTC. Protein product: CASSFTANNEQFF.

The chain links TRBV6-7 to TRBJ1-4; no clear D. TRBV6-7 is an ORF, with its function uncertain. V was shortened by 0 bases and J by 3 bases, with 14 bases between the two germline ends. CDR3 length: 17 residues. DNA of the CDR3: TGTGCCAGCAGTTACTCGCCCCTCCGGAGGGCTAATGAAAAACTGTTTTTT. This gives the protein CASSYSPLRRANEKLFF.

In its sample, this clone was seen once. The rearrangement links TRBV11-2 to TRBJ2-1; TRBD1 might be the D (6 bases). The V and J ends lost 5 bases and 4 bases respectively, with 12 bases between them. CDR1 SGHAT and CDR2 FQNNGV come from the germline V gene. The CDR3 length is 14 residues. The CDR3 bases are TGTGCCAGCAGCCTTAGGGGGTCATACAATGAGCAGTTCTTC. Translating gives CASSLRGSYNEQFF.

V gene TRBV18 combines with J gene TRBJ2-2; TRBD1 matches 9 bases. Unmatched junction bases numbered 8, after V lost 0 bases and J lost 6 bases. Germline CDR1 is KGHSH and CDR2 is LQKENI. The CDR3 spans 17 residues. CDR3 in DNA: TGTGCCAGCTCACCACCACAGGGGGCCACCTTGCCCGGGGAGCTGTTTTTT. It encodes CASSPPQGATLPGELFF.

The rearrangement uses TRBV27 and TRBJ2-7; 10 bases match TRBD2. The CDR3 runs 14 residues. CDR1 is MNHEY and CDR2 is SMNVEV in the germline V gene (reference sequence). V lost 2 bases to trimming and J lost 3 bases; unmatched junction nucleotides: 1. The CDR3, as DNA: TGTGCCAGCAGTTTAACTAGCGGGGTCTACGAGCAGTACTTC. As protein: CASSLTSGVYEQYF.

The rearrangement uses TRBV6-2 or TRBV6-3 and TRBJ2-3; tentative D call: TRBD1 (5 bases). CDR3 length: 13 amino acids. Germline V lookup: CDR1 MNHEY, CDR2 SVGEGT. With 4 bases removed from V and 6 bases from J, the gap between germline ends came to 11 bases. The CDR3 spells CASSSPPGDTQYF. The DNA of the CDR3 is TGTGCCAGCAGTTCCCCCCCAGGGGATACGCAGTATTTT.

The chain carries TRBV24-1 and TRBJ2-3, with TRBD2 matching 11 bases. Germline loops: CDR1 KGHDR, CDR2 SFDVKD. Losses at the gene ends were 9 bases for V and 0 bases for J; bases not matched to a gene: 1. This CDR3 region has 14 residues. Here the CDR3 DNA reads TGTGCCACCGGACTAGCGGGTAGCACAGATACGCAGTATTTT. Residues: CATGLAGSTDTQYF.

The chain employs TRBV29-1 and TRBJ1-1; TRBD1 matches 7 bases. Trimming took 7 bases from V and 0 from J; bases not matched to a gene: 5. The CDR3 is 13 amino acids. Germline V gene data show CDR1 as SQVTM and CDR2 as ANQGSEA. The CDR3, as DNA: TGCAGCGGAGGGACAGCCATGAACACTGAAGCTTTCTTT. Protein sequence: CSGGTAMNTEAFF.

J is TRBJ2-3 and V is TRBV9, with 8 bases matching TRBD1. The CDR3 sequence is 17 residues long. Germline CDR1 reads SGDLS; CDR2 reads YYNGEE. V was clipped by 0 bases and J by 1 base; unmatched bases: 7. CDR3 protein: CASSVDPGTGGTDTQYF. CDR3 nucleotides: TGTGCCAGCAGCGTAGACCCCGGGACAGGAGGCACAGATACGCAGTATTTT.